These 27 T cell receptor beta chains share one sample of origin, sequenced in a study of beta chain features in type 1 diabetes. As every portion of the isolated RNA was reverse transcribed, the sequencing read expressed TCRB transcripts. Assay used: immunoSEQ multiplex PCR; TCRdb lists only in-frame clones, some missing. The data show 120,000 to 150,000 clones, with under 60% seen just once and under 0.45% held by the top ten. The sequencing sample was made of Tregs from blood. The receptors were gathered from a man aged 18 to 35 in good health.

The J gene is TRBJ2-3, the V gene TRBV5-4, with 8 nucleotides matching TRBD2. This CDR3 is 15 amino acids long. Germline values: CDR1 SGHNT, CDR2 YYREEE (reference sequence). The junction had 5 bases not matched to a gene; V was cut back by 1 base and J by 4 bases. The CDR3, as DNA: TGTGCCAGCAGCTTGACGGGGGGGCTCGCAGATACGCAGTATTTT. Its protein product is CASSLTGGLADTQYF.

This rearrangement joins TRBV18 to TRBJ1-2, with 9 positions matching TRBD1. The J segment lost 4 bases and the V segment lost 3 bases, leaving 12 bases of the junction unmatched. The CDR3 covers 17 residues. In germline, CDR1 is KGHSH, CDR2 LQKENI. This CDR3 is CASSPDPTGGRTYGYTF. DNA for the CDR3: TGTGCCAGCTCACCCGACCCCACAGGGGGCCGTACCTATGGCTACACCTTC.

CDR3 amino acids: CSGGQGSGEQYF. DNA of the CDR3: TGCAGCGGCGGACAGGGATCGGGCGAGCAGTACTTC. The chain links TRBV29-1 to TRBJ2-7, with 8 bases matching TRBD1. The CDR3 extends over 12 amino acids. J gave up 6 bases and V 7 bases, and 8 bases lay outside the gene matches. Per germline, CDR1 SQVTM and CDR2 ANQGSEA.

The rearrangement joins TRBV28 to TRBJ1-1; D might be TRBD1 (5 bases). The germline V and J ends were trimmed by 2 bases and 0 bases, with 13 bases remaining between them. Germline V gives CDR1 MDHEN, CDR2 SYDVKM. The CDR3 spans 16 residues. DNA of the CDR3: TGTGCCAGCAGTTTACGGCAGGGTTGGGTGAACACTGAAGCTTTCTTT. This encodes CASSLRQGWVNTEAFF. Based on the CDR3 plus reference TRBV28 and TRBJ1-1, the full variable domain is DVKVTQSSRYLVKRTGEKVFLECVQDMDHENMFWYRQDPGLGLRLIYFSYDVKMKEKGDIPEGYSVSREKKERFSLILESASTNQTSMYLCASSLRQGWVNTEAFFGQGTRLTVV.

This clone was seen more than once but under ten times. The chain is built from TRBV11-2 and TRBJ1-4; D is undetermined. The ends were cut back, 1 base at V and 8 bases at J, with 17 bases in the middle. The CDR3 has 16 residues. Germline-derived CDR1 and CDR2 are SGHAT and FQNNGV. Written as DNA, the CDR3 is TGTGCCAGCAGCTTAGGTCAGGTCCTCGTTGAAGAAAAACTGTTTTTT. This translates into CASSLGQVLVEEKLFF.

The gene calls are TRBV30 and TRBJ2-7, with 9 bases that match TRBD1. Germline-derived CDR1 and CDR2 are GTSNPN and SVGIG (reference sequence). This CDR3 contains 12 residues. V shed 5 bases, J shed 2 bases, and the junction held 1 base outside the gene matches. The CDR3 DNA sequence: TGTGCCTGGGGACAGGGGACCTACGAGCAGTACTTC. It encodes CAWGQGTYEQYF.

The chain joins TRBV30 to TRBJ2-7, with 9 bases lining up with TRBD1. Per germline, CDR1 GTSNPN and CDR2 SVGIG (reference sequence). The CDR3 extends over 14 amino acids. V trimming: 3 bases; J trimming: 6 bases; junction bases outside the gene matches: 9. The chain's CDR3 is CAWRDRGSVFEQYF. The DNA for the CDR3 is TGTGCCTGGAGAGACAGGGGGTCCGTATTCGAGCAGTACTTC.

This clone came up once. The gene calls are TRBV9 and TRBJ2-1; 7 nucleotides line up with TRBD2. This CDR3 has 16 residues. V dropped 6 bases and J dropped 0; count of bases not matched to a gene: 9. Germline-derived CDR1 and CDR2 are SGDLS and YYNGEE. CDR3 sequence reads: CASNAGDLFSYNEQFF. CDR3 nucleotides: TGTGCCAGCAACGCGGGGGACCTTTTCTCCTACAATGAGCAGTTCTTC.

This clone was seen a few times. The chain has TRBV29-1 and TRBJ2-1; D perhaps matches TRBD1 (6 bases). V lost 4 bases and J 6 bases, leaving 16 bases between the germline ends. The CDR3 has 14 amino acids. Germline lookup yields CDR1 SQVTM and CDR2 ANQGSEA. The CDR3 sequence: CSVANRVGSNEQFF. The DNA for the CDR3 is TGCAGCGTTGCGAACAGGGTTGGTAGCAATGAGCAGTTCTTC.

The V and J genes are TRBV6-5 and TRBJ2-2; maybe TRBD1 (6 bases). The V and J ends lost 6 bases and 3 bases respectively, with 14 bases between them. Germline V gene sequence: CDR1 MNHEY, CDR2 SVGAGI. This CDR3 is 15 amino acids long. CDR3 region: CASSPTGTHTGELFF. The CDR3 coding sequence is TGTGCCAGCAGCCCGACAGGAACTCACACCGGGGAGCTGTTTTTT.

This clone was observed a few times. CDR3 in DNA: TGCGCCAGCAGCGAGGGGGGGGTCCGGGAACCCCAGCATTTT. Encoded protein: CASSEGGVREPQHF. The rearrangement links TRBV5-1 to TRBJ1-5; tentatively, D is TRBD1 (6 bases). Germline assignment: CDR1 SGHRS and CDR2 YFSETQ. The V gene lost 4 bases and the J gene lost 10 bases, with 18 bases spanning the gap. CDR3 length equals 14 residues.

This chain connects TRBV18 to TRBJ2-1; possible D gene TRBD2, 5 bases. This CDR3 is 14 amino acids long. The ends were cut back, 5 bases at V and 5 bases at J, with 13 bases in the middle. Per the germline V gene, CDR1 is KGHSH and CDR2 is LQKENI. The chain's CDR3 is CASSVREDDNEQFF. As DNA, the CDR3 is TGTGCCAGCTCAGTCCGGGAAGACGACAATGAGCAGTTCTTC.

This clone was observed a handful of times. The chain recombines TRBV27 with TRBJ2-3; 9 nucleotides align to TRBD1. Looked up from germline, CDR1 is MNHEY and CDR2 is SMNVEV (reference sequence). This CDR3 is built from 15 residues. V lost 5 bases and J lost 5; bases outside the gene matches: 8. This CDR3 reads CASSIQGAGIDTQYF. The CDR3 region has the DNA TGTGCCAGCAGTATACAGGGGGCGGGGATAGATACGCAGTATTTT.

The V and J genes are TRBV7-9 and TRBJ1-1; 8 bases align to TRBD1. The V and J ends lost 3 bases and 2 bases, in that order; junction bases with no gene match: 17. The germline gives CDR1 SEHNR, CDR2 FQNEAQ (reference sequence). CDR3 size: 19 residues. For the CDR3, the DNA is TGTGCCAGCAGCTTCTCCCCGATTTCGACAGGGGACCTAAACACTGAAGCTTTCTTT. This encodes CASSFSPISTGDLNTEAFF.

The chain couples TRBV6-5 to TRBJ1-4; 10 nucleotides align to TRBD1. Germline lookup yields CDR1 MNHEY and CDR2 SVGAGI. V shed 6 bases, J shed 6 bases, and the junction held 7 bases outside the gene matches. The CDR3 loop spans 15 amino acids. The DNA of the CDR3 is TGTGCCAGCAGGGGACAGGGGAGCGGCCATGAAAAACTGTTTTTT. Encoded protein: CASRGQGSGHEKLFF.

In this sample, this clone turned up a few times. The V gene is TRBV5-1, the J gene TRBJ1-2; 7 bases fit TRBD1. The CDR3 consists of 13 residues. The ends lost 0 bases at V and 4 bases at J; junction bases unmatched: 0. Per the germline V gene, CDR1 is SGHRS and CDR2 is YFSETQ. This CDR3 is CASSLDRGYGYTF. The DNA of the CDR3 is TGCGCCAGCAGCTTGGACAGGGGCTATGGCTACACCTTC.

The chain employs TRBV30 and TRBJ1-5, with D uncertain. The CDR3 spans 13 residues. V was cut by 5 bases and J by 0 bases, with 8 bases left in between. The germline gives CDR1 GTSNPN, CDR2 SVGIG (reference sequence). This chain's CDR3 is CAWAPSSNQPQHF. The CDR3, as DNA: TGTGCCTGGGCGCCCTCTAGCAATCAGCCCCAGCATTTT.

The DNA for the CDR3 is TGTGCCACCAGCCGAGCCCTGAGCTCCTACAATGAGCAGTTCTTC. It yields the protein CATSRALSSYNEQFF. This rearrangement joins TRBV15 to TRBJ2-1, with unresolved D. CDR1 and CDR2 from the germline V gene are LNHNV and YYDKDF (reference sequence). The CDR3 spans 15 residues. Trimming removed 5 bases from V and 0 bases from J, with 11 bases in between. The whole variable domain, remainder taken from reference TRBV15 and TRBJ2-1, is DAMVIQNPRYQVTQFGKPVTLSCSQTLNHNVMYWYQQKSSQAPKLLFHYYDKDFNNEADTPDNFQSRRPNTSFCFLDIRSPGLGDTAMYLCATSRALSSYNEQFFGPGTRLTVL.

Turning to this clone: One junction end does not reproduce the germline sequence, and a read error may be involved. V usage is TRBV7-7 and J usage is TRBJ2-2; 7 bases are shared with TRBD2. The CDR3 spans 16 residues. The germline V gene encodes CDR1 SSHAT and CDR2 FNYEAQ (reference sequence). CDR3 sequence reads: CASSLTPRTSPGELFF. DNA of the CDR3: TGTGCTAGCAGCTTAACCCCTCGGACTAGTCCCGGGGAGCTGTTTTTT.

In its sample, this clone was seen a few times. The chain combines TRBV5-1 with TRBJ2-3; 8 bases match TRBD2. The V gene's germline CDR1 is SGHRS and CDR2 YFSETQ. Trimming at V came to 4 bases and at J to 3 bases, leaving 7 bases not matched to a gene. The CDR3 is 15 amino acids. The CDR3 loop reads CASSPGLATTDTQYF. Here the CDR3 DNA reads TGCGCCAGCAGCCCAGGACTAGCCACAACAGATACGCAGTATTTT.

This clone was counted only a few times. DNA for the CDR3: TGTGCCAGCAGCAAGGGACTGGGACCCTACGAGCAGTACTTC. As protein: CASSKGLGPYEQYF. V gene TRBV7-2 combines with J gene TRBJ2-7; possibly TRBD2 for D (6 bases). V dropped 5 bases and J dropped 2 bases, with 13 bases sitting between them. The CDR3 spans 14 residues. Germline V lookup: CDR1 SGHTA, CDR2 FQGNSA.

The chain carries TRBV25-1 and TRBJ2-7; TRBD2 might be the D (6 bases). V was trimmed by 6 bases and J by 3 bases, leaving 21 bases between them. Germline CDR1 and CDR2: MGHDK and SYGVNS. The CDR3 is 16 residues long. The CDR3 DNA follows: TGTGCCAGCAGAAGCAGTCGGGACTCCCTCGACTACGAGCAGTACTTC. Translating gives CASRSSRDSLDYEQYF.

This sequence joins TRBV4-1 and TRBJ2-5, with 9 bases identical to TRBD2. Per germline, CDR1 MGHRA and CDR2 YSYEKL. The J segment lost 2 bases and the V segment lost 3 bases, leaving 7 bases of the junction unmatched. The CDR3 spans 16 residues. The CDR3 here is CASSQGGLAGQETQYF. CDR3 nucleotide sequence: TGCGCCAGCAGCCAGGGGGGCCTAGCGGGGCAAGAGACCCAGTACTTC.

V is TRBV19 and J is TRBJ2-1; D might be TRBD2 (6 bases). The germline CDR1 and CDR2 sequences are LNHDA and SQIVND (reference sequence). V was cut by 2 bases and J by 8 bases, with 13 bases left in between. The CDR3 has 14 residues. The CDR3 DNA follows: TGTGCCAGTAGTATAATCCCTAGCGACCATGAGCAGTTCTTC. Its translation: CASSIIPSDHEQFF.

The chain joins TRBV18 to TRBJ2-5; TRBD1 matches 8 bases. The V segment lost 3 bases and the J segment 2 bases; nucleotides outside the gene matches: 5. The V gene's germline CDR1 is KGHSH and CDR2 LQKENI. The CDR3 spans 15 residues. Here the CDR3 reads CASSPGTGNQETQYF. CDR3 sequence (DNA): TGTGCCAGCTCACCCGGGACAGGAAATCAAGAGACCCAGTACTTC.

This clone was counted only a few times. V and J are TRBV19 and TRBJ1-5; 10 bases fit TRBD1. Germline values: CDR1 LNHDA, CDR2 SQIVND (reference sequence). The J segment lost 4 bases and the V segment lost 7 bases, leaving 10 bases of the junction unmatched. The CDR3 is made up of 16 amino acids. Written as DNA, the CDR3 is TGTGCCAGTAAGCCTTTACGACAGGGGGCGAATCAGCCCCAGCATTTT. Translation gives CASKPLRQGANQPQHF.

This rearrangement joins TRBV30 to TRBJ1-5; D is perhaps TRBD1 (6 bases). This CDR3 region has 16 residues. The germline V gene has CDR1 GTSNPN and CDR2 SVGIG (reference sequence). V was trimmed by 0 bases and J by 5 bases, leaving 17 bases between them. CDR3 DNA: TGTGCCTGGAGTGTATCTCTCAGGGGAAACGATCAGCCCCAGCATTTT. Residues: CAWSVSLRGNDQPQHF.